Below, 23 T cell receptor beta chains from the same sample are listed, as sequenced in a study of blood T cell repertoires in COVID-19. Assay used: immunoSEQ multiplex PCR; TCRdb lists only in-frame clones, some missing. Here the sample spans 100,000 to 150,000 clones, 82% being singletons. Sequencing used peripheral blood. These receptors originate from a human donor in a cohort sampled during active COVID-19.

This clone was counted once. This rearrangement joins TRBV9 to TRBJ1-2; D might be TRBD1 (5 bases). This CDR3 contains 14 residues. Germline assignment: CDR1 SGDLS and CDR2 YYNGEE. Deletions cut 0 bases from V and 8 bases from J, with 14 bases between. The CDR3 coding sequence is TGTGCCAGCAGCGTAGTAGGAGGGGTGGGCGGCTACACCTTC. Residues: CASSVVGGVGGYTF.

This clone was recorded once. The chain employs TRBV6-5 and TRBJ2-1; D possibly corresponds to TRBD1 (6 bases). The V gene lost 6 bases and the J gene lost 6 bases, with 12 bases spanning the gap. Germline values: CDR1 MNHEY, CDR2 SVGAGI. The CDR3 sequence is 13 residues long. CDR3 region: CASRGAGFNEQFF. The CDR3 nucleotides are TGTGCCAGCAGGGGGGCCGGTTTCAATGAGCAGTTCTTC.

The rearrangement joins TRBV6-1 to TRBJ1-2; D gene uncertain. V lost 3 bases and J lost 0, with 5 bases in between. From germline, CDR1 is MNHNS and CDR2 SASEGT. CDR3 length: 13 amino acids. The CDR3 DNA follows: TGTGCCAGCAGTGACATTTCTAACTATGGCTACACCTTC. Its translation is CASSDISNYGYTF.

CDR3 in amino acids: CASSTGQGSANYGYTF. The CDR3 bases are TGTGCCAGTAGTACGGGACAGGGTTCGGCTAACTATGGCTACACCTTC. The J gene is TRBJ1-2, the V gene TRBV19; TRBD1 agrees at 9 bases. Trimming at V came to 4 bases and at J to 0 bases, leaving 6 bases not matched to a gene. Germline V gene lookup returns CDR1 LNHDA and CDR2 SQIVND (reference sequence). This CDR3 has 16 residues.

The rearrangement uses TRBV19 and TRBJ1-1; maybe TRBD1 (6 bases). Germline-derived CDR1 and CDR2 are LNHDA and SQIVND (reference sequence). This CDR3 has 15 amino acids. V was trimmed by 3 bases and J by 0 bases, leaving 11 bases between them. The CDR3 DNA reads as TGTGCCAGTAGTATCGGACAGAGGGTGAACACTGAAGCTTTCTTT. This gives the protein CASSIGQRVNTEAFF.

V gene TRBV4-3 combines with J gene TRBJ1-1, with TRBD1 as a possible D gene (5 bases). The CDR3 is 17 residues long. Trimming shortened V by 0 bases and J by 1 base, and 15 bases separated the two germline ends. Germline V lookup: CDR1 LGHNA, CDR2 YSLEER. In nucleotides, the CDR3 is TGCGCCAGCAGCCAAGATTTGGGGGGTTCCACGAACACTGAAGCTTTCTTT. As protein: CASSQDLGGSTNTEAFF.

The CDR3 DNA reads TGTGCCAGCAGTTTTCGGACAGCGCTTAACTATGGCTACACCTTC. Translation gives CASSFRTALNYGYTF. The chain combines TRBV6-2 or TRBV6-3 with TRBJ1-2; possible D gene TRBD1, 6 bases. CDR1 is MNHEY, CDR2 SVGEGT, per germline. The CDR3 sequence is 15 residues long. Trimming cost V 4 bases and J 1 base, with 13 bases left between them.

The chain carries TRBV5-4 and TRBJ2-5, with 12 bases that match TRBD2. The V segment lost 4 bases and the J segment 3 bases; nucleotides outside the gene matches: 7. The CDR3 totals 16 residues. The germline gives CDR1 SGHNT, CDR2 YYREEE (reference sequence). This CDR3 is CASSPSRTSGEETQYF. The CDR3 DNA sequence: TGTGCCAGCAGCCCGTCTCGGACTAGCGGGGAAGAGACCCAGTACTTC.

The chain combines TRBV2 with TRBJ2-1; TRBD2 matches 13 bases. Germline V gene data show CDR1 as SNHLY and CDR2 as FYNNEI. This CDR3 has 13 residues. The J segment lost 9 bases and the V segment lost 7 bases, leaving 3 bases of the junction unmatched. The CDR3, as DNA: TGTGCCAGCACCAGACTAGCGGGGGGTGAGCAGTTCTTC. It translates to CASTRLAGGEQFF.

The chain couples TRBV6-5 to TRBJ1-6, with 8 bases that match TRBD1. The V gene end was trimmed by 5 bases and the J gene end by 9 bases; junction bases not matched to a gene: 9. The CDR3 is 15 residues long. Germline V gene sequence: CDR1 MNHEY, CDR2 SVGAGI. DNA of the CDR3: TGTGCCAGCAGTCGCACAGGGGGTCGGGGTTCACCCCTCCACTTT. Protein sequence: CASSRTGGRGSPLHF.

CDR3 sequence: CASSYDGQGQTQYF. The CDR3 region has the DNA TGTGCCAGCAGTTACGACGGACAGGGGCAGACCCAGTACTTC. J is TRBJ2-5 and V is TRBV6-2 or TRBV6-3; 9 nucleotides agree with TRBD1. There are 14 residues in the CDR3. V dropped 2 bases and J dropped 6; count of bases not matched to a gene: 4. Germline V gene data show CDR1 as MNHEY and CDR2 as SVGEGT.

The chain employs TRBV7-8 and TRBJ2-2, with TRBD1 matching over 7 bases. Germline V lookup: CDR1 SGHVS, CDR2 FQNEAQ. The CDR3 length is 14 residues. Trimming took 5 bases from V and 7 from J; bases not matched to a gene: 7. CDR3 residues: CASSTRQGVGELFF. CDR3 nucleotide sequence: TGTGCCAGCAGCACCCGACAGGGTGTCGGGGAGCTGTTTTTT.

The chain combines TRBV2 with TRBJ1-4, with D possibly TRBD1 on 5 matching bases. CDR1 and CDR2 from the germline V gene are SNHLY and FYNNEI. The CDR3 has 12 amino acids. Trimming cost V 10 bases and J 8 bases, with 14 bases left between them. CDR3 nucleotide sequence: TGTGCCACCTCGGGACGGGAGGAAAAACTGTTTTTT. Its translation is CATSGREEKLFF.

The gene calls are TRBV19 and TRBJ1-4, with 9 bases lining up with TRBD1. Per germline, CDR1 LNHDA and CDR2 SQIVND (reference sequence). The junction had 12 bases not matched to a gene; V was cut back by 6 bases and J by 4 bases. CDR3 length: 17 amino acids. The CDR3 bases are TGTGCCAGTAGCCCACCGGGACAGGGAAGGAGTAATGAAAAACTGTTTTTT. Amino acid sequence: CASSPPGQGRSNEKLFF.

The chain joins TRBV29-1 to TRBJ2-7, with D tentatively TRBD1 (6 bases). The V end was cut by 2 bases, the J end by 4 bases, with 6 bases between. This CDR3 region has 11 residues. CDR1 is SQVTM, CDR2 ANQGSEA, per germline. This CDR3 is CSVEQGYEQYF. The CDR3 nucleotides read TGCAGCGTTGAACAGGGGTACGAGCAGTACTTC.

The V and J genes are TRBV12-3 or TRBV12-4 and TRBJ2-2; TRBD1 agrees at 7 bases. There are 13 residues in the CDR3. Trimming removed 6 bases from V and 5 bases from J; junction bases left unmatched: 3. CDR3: CASSRTGTGELFF. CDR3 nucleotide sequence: TGTGCCAGCAGCAGGACAGGAACCGGGGAGCTGTTTTTT.

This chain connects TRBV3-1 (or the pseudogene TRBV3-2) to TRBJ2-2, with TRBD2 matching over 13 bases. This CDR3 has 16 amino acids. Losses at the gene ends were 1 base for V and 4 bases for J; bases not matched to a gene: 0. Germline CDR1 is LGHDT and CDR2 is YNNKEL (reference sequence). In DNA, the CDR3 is TGTGCCAGCAGCCAAGGACTAGCGGGGGGCACCGGGGAGCTGTTTTTT. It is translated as CASSQGLAGGTGELFF.

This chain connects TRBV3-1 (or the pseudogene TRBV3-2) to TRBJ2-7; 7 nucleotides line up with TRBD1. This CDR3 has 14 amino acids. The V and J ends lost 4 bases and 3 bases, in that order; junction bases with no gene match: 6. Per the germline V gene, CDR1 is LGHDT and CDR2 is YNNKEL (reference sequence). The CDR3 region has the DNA TGTGCCAGCAGCCTACAGACAGGGTTCTACGAGCAGTACTTC. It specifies CASSLQTGFYEQYF.

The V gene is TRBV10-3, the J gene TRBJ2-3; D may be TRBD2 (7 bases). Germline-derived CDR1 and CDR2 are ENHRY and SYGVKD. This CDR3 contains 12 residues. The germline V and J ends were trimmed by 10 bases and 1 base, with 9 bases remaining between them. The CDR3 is CATGGRTDTQYF. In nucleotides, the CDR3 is TGTGCCACCGGGGGGCGCACAGATACGCAGTATTTT.

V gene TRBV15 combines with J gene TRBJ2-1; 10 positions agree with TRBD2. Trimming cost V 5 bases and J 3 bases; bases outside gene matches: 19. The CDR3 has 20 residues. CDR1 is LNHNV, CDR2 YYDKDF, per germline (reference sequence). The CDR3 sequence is CATSGPGQPLAGFGYNEQFF. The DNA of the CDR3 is TGTGCCACCAGCGGACCGGGACAGCCACTAGCGGGGTTCGGCTACAATGAGCAGTTCTTC.

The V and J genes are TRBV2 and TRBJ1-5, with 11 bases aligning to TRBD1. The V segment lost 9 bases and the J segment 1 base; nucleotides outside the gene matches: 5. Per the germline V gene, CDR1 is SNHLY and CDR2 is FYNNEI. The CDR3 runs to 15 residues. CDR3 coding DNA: TGTGCCAGTCGGACAGGGGGCGTGAGCAATCAGCCCCAGCATTTT. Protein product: CASRTGGVSNQPQHF.

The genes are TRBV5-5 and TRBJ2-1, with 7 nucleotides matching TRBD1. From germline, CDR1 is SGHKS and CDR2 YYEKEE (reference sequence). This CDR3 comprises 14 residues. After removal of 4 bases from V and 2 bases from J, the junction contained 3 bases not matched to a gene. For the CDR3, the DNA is TGTGCCAGCAGCGCCGGGACAGCCTACAATGAGCAGTTCTTC. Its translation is CASSAGTAYNEQFF.

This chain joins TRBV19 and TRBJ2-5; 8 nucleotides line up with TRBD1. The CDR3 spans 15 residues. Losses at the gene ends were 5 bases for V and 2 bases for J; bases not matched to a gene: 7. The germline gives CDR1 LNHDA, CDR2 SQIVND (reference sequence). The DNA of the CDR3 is TGTGCCAGTAGTGTCACCGGGACAGGACAAGAGACCCAGTACTTC. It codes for CASSVTGTGQETQYF.